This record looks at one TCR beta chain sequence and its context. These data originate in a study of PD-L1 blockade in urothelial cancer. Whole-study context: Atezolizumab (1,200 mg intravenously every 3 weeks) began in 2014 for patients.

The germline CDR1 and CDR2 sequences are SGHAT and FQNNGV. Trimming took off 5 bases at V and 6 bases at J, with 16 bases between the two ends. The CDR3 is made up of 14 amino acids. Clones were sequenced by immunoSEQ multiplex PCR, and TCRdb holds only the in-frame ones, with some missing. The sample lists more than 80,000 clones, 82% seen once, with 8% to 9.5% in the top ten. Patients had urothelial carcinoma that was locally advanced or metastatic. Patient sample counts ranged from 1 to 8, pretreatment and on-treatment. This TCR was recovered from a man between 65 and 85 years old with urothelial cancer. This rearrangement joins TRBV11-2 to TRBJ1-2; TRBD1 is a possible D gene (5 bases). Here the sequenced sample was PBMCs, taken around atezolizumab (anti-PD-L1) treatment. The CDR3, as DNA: TGTGCCAGCAGCCCGGCTCAGGGTTTGGATGGCTACACCTTC. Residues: CASSPAQGLDGYTF.